This TCR beta chain derives from a study of identical twins. Findings of the study overall: Among monozygotic twins, out-of-frame TCR alpha sharing exceeded what models predicted. For cord blood, abundant beta clonotypes had fewer insertions, unlike memory repertoires, which showed none.

With template switching, a universal primer site was added, and the cDNA carried unique molecular identifiers. TCRdb fed the 5' RACE reads into MiXCR, producing one record per CDR3 protein. This table holds 1.5 million to 2 million distinct CDR3 sequences, roughly 35% found once. On this clonotype itself: Its antigen is as yet unknown.

V was pared by 3 bases and J by 6 bases, with 3 bases of the junction left unmatched. The CDR3 totals 13 residues. CDR1 is SGHRS, CDR2 YFSETQ, per germline. This clonotype originated in a newborn girl in good health. Sequencing input: cord blood. The chain has TRBV5-1 and TRBJ2-1, with 7 bases aligning to TRBD2. The CDR3 loop reads CASSWVAGNEQFF. CDR3 DNA sequence: TGCGCCAGCAGCTGGGTAGCGGGCAATGAGCAGTTCTTC.